These T cell receptor beta chains were read from a single sample in a study of blood T cell repertoires in COVID-19. Data came from immunoSEQ multiplex PCR; TCRdb stores just in-frame clones and leaves some out. The profile shows around 190,000 clones, around 83% of them singletons. Material for sequencing was PBMCs or T cells enriched from blood (not recorded which). Receptors originate from a woman aged 25 to 39 who had been exposed to COVID-19. The CDR3 runs from the conserved cysteine through the conserved F or W. A D gene is named only where the DNA matches it firmly. Clone size is stated in some rows and not others, as once, few, many or a class when expanded.

j_call: TRBJ2-5; clone_size: once; d_call: TRBD1; v_call: TRBV5-1; cdr3_aa: CASSLEPTGGGETQYF; cdr3_nt: TGCGCCAGCAGCTTGGAGCCCACAGGGGGAGGAGAGACCCAGTACTTC
j_call: TRBJ1-2; clone_size: -; d_call: -; v_call: TRBV29-1; cdr3_aa: CSVEGYEQQTGYGYTF; cdr3_nt: TGCAGCGTTGAAGGCTATGAACAGCAGACCGGCTATGGCTACACCTTC
j_call: TRBJ2-7; clone_size: once; d_call: TRBD1; v_call: TRBV2; cdr3_aa: CASLPGTGKYEQYF; cdr3_nt: TGTGCCAGCTTGCCCGGGACAGGGAAGTACGAGCAGTACTTC
j_call: TRBJ1-4; clone_size: -; d_call: TRBD1; v_call: TRBV19; cdr3_aa: CASSPQTGPNEKLFF; cdr3_nt: TGTGCCAGTAGTCCCCAGACAGGGCCTAATGAAAAACTGTTTTTT
j_call: TRBJ1-5; clone_size: -; d_call: -; v_call: TRBV2; cdr3_aa: CASTPVSYSNQPQHF; cdr3_nt: TGTGCCAGCACCCCGGTGTCCTATAGCAATCAGCCCCAGCATTTT
j_call: TRBJ2-5; clone_size: -; d_call: -; v_call: TRBV18; cdr3_aa: CASSPGQQETQYF; cdr3_nt: TGTGCCAGCTCACCTGGACAGCAAGAGACCCAGTACTTC
j_call: TRBJ2-2; clone_size: -; d_call: TRBD2; v_call: TRBV6-2/TRBV6-3; cdr3_aa: CASSHLLGGGTGELFF; cdr3_nt: TGTGCCAGCAGCCACCTCCTTGGGGGGGGCACCGGGGAGCTGTTTTTT
j_call: TRBJ2-7; clone_size: -; d_call: TRBD1; v_call: TRBV5-5; cdr3_aa: CASFAGTAQHGQYF; cdr3_nt: TGTGCCAGCTTCGCCGGGACAGCCCAGCATGGGCAGTACTTC
j_call: TRBJ2-7; clone_size: -; d_call: TRBD1; v_call: TRBV3-1/TRBV3-2; cdr3_aa: CASSQRQGALYEQYF; cdr3_nt: TGTGCCAGCAGCCAAAGGCAGGGGGCCTTATACGAGCAGTACTTC
j_call: TRBJ2-5; clone_size: -; d_call: -; v_call: TRBV28; cdr3_aa: CASSLTETQYF; cdr3_nt: TGTGCCAGCAGTTTAACTGAGACCCAGTACTTC
j_call: TRBJ2-7; clone_size: -; d_call: -; v_call: TRBV20-1; cdr3_aa: CSARTVHEQYF; cdr3_nt: TGCAGTGCTAGGACTGTTCACGAGCAGTACTTC
j_call: TRBJ2-6; clone_size: -; d_call: -; v_call: TRBV30; cdr3_aa: CAWSRGVGANVLTF; cdr3_nt: TGTGCCTGGAGCAGGGGTGTCGGGGCCAACGTCCTGACTTTC
j_call: TRBJ2-7; clone_size: few; d_call: TRBD1; v_call: TRBV19; cdr3_aa: CASSPDRVSYEQYF; cdr3_nt: TGTGCCAGTAGCCCCGACAGGGTTTCCTACGAGCAGTACTTC
j_call: TRBJ2-7; clone_size: -; d_call: TRBD1; v_call: TRBV3-1/TRBV3-2; cdr3_aa: CASSRDSSLYEQYF; cdr3_nt: TGTGCCAGCAGCCGGGACAGCTCCCTCTACGAGCAGTACTTC
j_call: TRBJ1-2; clone_size: -; d_call: -; v_call: TRBV27; cdr3_aa: CASSLSMKDISNYGYTF; cdr3_nt: TGTGCCAGCAGTTTATCGATGAAGGACATCTCTAACTATGGCTACACCTTC
j_call: TRBJ1-3; clone_size: -; d_call: -; v_call: TRBV4-2; cdr3_aa: CASSENIWQAMNTIYF; cdr3_nt: TGTGCCAGCAGCGAGAATATATGGCAGGCAATGAACACCATATATTTT
j_call: TRBJ2-4; clone_size: -; d_call: -; v_call: TRBV11-2; cdr3_aa: CASSPLPGETKNIQYF; cdr3_nt: TGTGCCAGCAGCCCCCTACCCGGAGAGACCAAAAACATTCAGTACTTC
j_call: TRBJ1-1; clone_size: few; d_call: -; v_call: TRBV4-1; cdr3_aa: CASSQGSDSHTEAFF; cdr3_nt: TGCGCCAGCAGCCAAGGGTCTGACAGCCACACTGAAGCTTTCTTT
j_call: TRBJ2-2; clone_size: few; d_call: -; v_call: TRBV19; cdr3_aa: CASSIPPGLPNTGELFF; cdr3_nt: TGTGCCAGTAGCATTCCACCGGGACTCCCGAACACCGGGGAGCTGTTTTTT
j_call: TRBJ2-7; clone_size: few; d_call: -; v_call: TRBV6-6; cdr3_aa: CASTRQGGSSSYEQYF; cdr3_nt: TGTGCCAGCACGAGACAGGGAGGCTCGAGCTCCTACGAGCAGTACTTC
j_call: TRBJ1-1; clone_size: few; d_call: -; v_call: TRBV9; cdr3_aa: CASSASGSGNTEAFF; cdr3_nt: TGTGCCAGCAGCGCTTCAGGGTCGGGGAACACTGAAGCTTTCTTT
j_call: TRBJ2-5; clone_size: -; d_call: -; v_call: TRBV5-4; cdr3_aa: CASSGRAEPQETQYF; cdr3_nt: TGTGCCAGCAGCGGGCGAGCGGAGCCCCAAGAGACCCAGTACTTC
j_call: TRBJ2-5; clone_size: -; d_call: -; v_call: TRBV27; cdr3_aa: CASSFGGYQETQYF; cdr3_nt: TGTGCCAGCAGTTTCGGCGGGTACCAAGAGACCCAGTACTTC
j_call: TRBJ2-7; clone_size: -; d_call: -; v_call: TRBV7-2; cdr3_aa: CASTHSYEQYF; cdr3_nt: TGTGCCAGCACCCACTCCTACGAGCAGTACTTC
j_call: TRBJ2-2; clone_size: -; d_call: TRBD2; v_call: TRBV4-3; cdr3_aa: CASSLGTSLPGELFF; cdr3_nt: TGCGCCAGCAGCCTTGGGACTAGCCTCCCCGGGGAGCTGTTTTTT
j_call: TRBJ2-7; clone_size: -; d_call: -; v_call: TRBV10-3; cdr3_aa: CAISESEYEQYF; cdr3_nt: TGTGCCATCAGTGAGTCGGAGTACGAGCAGTACTTC
j_call: TRBJ2-1; clone_size: few; d_call: TRBD1; v_call: TRBV10-1; cdr3_aa: CASSVGQRNEQFF; cdr3_nt: TGCGCCAGCAGTGTGGGACAGCGCAATGAGCAGTTCTTC
j_call: TRBJ2-1; clone_size: -; d_call: TRBD1; v_call: TRBV15; cdr3_aa: CATSRPKGQGGFREQFF; cdr3_nt: TGTGCCACCAGCAGACCAAAGGGACAGGGAGGATTCCGGGAGCAGTTCTTC
j_call: TRBJ2-4; clone_size: -; d_call: -; v_call: TRBV10-2; cdr3_aa: CASSAPSWRGTPPIQYF; cdr3_nt: TGCGCCAGCAGTGCCCCCTCCTGGCGGGGTACTCCCCCCATTCAGTACTTC
j_call: TRBJ2-1; clone_size: -; d_call: -; v_call: TRBV4-3; cdr3_aa: CASSRKPSTGIYNEQFF; cdr3_nt: TGCGCCAGCAGCCGTAAGCCGAGTACAGGGATATACAATGAGCAGTTCTTC
j_call: TRBJ1-3; clone_size: -; d_call: -; v_call: TRBV5-1; cdr3_aa: CASSFNGDNSGNTIYF; cdr3_nt: TGCGCCAGCAGCTTTAATGGGGACAACTCTGGAAACACCATATATTTT
j_call: TRBJ2-5; clone_size: -; d_call: TRBD2; v_call: TRBV7-8; cdr3_aa: CASSLGERGEVQETQYF; cdr3_nt: TGTGCCAGCAGCTTGGGGGAGCGGGGGGAGGTCCAAGAGACCCAGTACTTC
j_call: TRBJ2-1; clone_size: -; d_call: TRBD1; v_call: TRBV7-2; cdr3_aa: CASSWTGLNEQFF; cdr3_nt: TGTGCCAGCAGCTGGACAGGTCTTAATGAGCAGTTCTTC
j_call: TRBJ2-7; clone_size: once; d_call: TRBD2; v_call: TRBV28; cdr3_aa: CASSAREIAGGGEQYF; cdr3_nt: TGTGCCAGCAGTGCCCGAGAAATAGCGGGGGGAGGCGAGCAGTACTTC
j_call: TRBJ2-3; clone_size: few; d_call: TRBD2; v_call: TRBV9; cdr3_aa: CASSVDLAGSTDTQYF; cdr3_nt: TGTGCCAGCAGCGTAGATCTAGCGGGCTCCACAGATACGCAGTATTTT
j_call: TRBJ2-3; clone_size: few; d_call: -; v_call: TRBV5-1; cdr3_aa: CASSPDWSTDTQYF; cdr3_nt: TGCGCCAGCAGTCCCGACTGGAGCACAGATACGCAGTATTTT
j_call: TRBJ1-3; clone_size: once; d_call: -; v_call: TRBV5-4; cdr3_aa: CASSKTAFSGNTIYF; cdr3_nt: TGTGCCAGCAGTAAAACAGCTTTCTCTGGAAACACCATATATTTT
j_call: TRBJ1-2; clone_size: -; d_call: TRBD1; v_call: TRBV18; cdr3_aa: CASSLGGQGRYGYTF; cdr3_nt: TGTGCCAGCTCTCTGGGGGGACAGGGGCGCTATGGCTACACCTTC
j_call: TRBJ2-3; clone_size: -; d_call: -; v_call: TRBV4-1; cdr3_aa: CASSQDTEDSGADTQYF; cdr3_nt: TGCGCCAGCAGCCAAGATACTGAGGACTCCGGGGCAGATACGCAGTATTTT
j_call: TRBJ1-4; clone_size: -; d_call: -; v_call: TRBV15; cdr3_aa: CATRTGDLATNEKLFF; cdr3_nt: TGTGCCACCAGGACGGGAGACCTGGCAACTAATGAAAAACTGTTTTTT
j_call: TRBJ1-1; clone_size: -; d_call: TRBD1; v_call: TRBV2; cdr3_aa: CASNRGNPNTEAFF; cdr3_nt: TGTGCCAGCAACAGGGGGAATCCGAACACTGAAGCTTTCTTT
j_call: TRBJ2-5; clone_size: -; d_call: TRBD1; v_call: TRBV14; cdr3_aa: CASSPFRGQGKETQYF; cdr3_nt: TGTGCCAGCAGCCCATTCCGGGGACAGGGCAAAGAGACCCAGTACTTC
j_call: TRBJ2-6; clone_size: -; d_call: -; v_call: TRBV15; cdr3_aa: CATSRDIRDTYSGANVLTF; cdr3_nt: TGTGCCACCAGCAGAGATATAAGGGACACCTACTCTGGGGCCAACGTCCTGACTTTC
j_call: TRBJ1-6; clone_size: -; d_call: TRBD1; v_call: TRBV27; cdr3_aa: CASLQGGTEISPLHF; cdr3_nt: TGTGCCAGCCTTCAGGGCGGGACAGAGATTTCACCCCTCCACTTT
j_call: TRBJ2-5; clone_size: many; d_call: TRBD2; v_call: TRBV6-1; cdr3_aa: CASSELAGGQETQYF; cdr3_nt: TGTGCCAGCAGTGAACTAGCGGGGGGGCAAGAGACCCAGTACTTC
j_call: TRBJ2-7; clone_size: once; d_call: TRBD1; v_call: TRBV7-8; cdr3_aa: CASSSDRVGEQYF; cdr3_nt: TGTGCCAGCAGTAGCGACAGGGTAGGCGAGCAGTACTTC
j_call: TRBJ1-2; clone_size: -; d_call: -; v_call: TRBV5-1; cdr3_aa: CASFGGSGSGLTNYGYTF; cdr3_nt: TGCGCCAGCTTTGGTGGGTCCGGATCGGGACTCACCAACTATGGCTACACCTTC
j_call: TRBJ1-4; clone_size: -; d_call: TRBD1; v_call: TRBV11-2; cdr3_aa: CASSYGGFGTDNEKLFF; cdr3_nt: TGTGCCAGCAGCTACGGGGGTTTTGGGACAGATAATGAAAAACTGTTTTTT
j_call: TRBJ2-7; clone_size: -; d_call: TRBD1; v_call: TRBV7-2; cdr3_aa: CASSLVRTGYDEQYF; cdr3_nt: TGTGCCAGCAGCTTAGTTCGGACAGGGTACGACGAGCAGTACTTC
j_call: TRBJ2-2; clone_size: -; d_call: -; v_call: TRBV3-1/TRBV3-2; cdr3_aa: CASSPLRGQNTGELFF; cdr3_nt: TGTGCCAGCAGTCCTTTAAGGGGACAGAACACCGGGGAGCTGTTTTTT
j_call: TRBJ2-3; clone_size: -; d_call: TRBD1; v_call: TRBV7-3; cdr3_aa: CASSSGTGYSTDTQYF; cdr3_nt: TGTGCCAGCAGCTCCGGGACAGGGTATAGCACAGATACGCAGTATTTT
j_call: TRBJ1-2; clone_size: -; d_call: TRBD1; v_call: TRBV25-1; cdr3_aa: CASSDPGTGNYGYTF; cdr3_nt: TGTGCCAGCAGTGACCCCGGGACAGGGAACTATGGCTACACCTTC